This T cell receptor beta chain is drawn from a study of human T cells and chemical hapten exposure. This sample's time point: patch test 1, 2 weeks after DPC sensitization. This sample's treatment: therapeutic diphenylcyclopropenone sensitization with weekly scalp DPC. This CDR3 has 18 residues. The germline V gene encodes CDR1 SGHNT and CDR2 YYREEE (reference sequence). V was shortened by 4 bases and J by 0 bases, with 17 bases between the two germline ends. In the original workflow: With a range of about 23,224 to 750,000, the median per sample was roughly 97,000 TCRs. MiXCR, applied by TCRdb to the RACE reads, yields one record per CDR3 protein. The V and J calls follow TCRdb's processing rather than the paper's. The sample lists around 160,000 distinct CDR3 sequences, about 14% occurring once.

This clonotype was sampled from a woman in her 30s with alopecia areata. Some clones in this sample may be carry-over from other donors' samples. The rearrangement uses TRBV5-4 and TRBJ1-6; D uncertain. This material consisted of whole blood, taken in connection with sensitization to the hapten diphenylcyclopropenone (DPC). The DNA of the CDR3 is TGTGCCAGCAGCGGGCCCCAGGAATTTAGCTCCTATAATTCACCCCTCCACTTT. This codes for CASSGPQEFSSYNSPLHF.